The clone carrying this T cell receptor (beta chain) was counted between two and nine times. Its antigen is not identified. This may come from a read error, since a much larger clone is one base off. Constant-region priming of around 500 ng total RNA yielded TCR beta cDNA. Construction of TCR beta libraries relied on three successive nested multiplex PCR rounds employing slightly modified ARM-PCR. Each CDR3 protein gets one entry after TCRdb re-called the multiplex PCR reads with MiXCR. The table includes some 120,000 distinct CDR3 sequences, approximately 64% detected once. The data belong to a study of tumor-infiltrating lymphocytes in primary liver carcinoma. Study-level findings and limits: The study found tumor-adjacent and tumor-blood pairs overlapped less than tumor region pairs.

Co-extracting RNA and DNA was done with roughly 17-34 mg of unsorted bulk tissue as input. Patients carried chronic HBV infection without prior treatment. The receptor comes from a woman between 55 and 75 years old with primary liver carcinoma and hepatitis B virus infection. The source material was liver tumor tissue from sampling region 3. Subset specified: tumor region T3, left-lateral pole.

The CDR3 protein is CASSYGQGTYDQYF. The CDR3 bases are TGTGCCAGCAGTTACGGACAGGGAACCTACGATCAGTACTTC. The chain joins TRBV6-6 to TRBJ2-7; 8 nucleotides line up with TRBD1. Germline assignment: CDR1 MNHNY and CDR2 SVGAGI (reference sequence). The CDR3 sequence is 14 residues long.